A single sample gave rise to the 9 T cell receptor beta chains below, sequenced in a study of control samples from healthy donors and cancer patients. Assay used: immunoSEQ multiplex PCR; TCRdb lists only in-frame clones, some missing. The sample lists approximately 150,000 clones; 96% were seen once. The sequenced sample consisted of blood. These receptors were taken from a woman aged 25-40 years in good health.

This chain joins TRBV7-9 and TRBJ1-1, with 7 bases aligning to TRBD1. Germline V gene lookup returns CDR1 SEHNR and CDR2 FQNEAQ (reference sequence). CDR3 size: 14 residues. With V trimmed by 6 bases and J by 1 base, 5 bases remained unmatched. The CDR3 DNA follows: TGTGCCAGCAGGTATTGGACAGGGAACACTGAAGCTTTCTTT. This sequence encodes CASRYWTGNTEAFF.

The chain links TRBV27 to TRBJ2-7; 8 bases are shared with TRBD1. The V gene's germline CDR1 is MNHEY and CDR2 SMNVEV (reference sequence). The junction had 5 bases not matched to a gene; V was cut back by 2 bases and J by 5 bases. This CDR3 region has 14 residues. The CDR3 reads CASSLVGQVHEQYF. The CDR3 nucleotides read TGTGCCAGCAGTTTAGTGGGACAGGTCCACGAGCAGTACTTC.

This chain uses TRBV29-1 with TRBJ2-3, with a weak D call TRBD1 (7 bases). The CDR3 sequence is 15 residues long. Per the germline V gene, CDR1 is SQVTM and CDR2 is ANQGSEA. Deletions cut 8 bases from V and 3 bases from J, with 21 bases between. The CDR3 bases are TGCAGCCCGAGAGGCGGAGGGGGCGCGACAGATACGCAGTATTTT. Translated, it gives CSPRGGGGATDTQYF.

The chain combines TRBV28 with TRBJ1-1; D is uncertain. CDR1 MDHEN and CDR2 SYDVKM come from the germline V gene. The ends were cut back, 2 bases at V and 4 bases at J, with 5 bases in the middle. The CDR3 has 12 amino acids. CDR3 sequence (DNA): TGTGCCAGCAGTTTAACATCCACTGAAGCTTTCTTT. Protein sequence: CASSLTSTEAFF.

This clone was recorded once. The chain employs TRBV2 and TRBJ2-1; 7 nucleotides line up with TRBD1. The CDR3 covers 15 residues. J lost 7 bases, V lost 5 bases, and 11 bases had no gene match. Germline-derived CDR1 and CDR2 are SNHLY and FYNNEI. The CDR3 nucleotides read TGTGCCAGCAGTCTGTGGCAGGGGGAGTTGAATGAGCAGTTCTTC. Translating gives CASSLWQGELNEQFF.

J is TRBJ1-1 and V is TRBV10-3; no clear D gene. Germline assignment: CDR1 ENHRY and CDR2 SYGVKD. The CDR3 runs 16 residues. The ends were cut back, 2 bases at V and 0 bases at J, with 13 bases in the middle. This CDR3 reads CAISEPGGFMNTEAFF. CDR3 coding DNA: TGTGCCATCAGTGAGCCCGGAGGCTTCATGAACACTGAAGCTTTCTTT.

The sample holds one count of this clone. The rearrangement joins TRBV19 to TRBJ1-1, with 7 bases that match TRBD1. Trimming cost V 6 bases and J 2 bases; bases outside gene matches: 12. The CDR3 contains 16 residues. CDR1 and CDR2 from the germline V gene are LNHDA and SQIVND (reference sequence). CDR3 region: CASREQGWIPNTEAFF. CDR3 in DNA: TGTGCCAGTAGGGAACAGGGGTGGATTCCAAACACTGAAGCTTTCTTT. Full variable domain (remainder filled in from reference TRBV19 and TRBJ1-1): DGGITQSPKYLFRKEGQNVTLSCEQNLNHDAMYWYRQDPGQGLRLIYYSQIVNDFQKGDIAEGYSVSREKKESFPLTVTSAQKNPTAFYLCASREQGWIPNTEAFFGQGTRLTVV.

The CDR3 loop reads CASSPISRGAGNQPQHF. CDR3 nucleotides: TGTGCCAGCTCACCAATTAGCAGGGGCGCTGGCAATCAGCCCCAGCATTTT. V gene TRBV18 combines with J gene TRBJ1-5, with D possibly TRBD1 on 6 matching bases. Germline V gene sequence: CDR1 KGHSH, CDR2 LQKENI. The CDR3 consists of 17 residues. V lost 2 bases and J lost 2, with 16 bases in between.

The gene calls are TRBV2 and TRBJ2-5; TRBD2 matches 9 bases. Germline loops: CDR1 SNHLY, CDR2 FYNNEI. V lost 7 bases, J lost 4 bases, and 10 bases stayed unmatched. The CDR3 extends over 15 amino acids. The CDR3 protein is CASKVAGGPGETQYF. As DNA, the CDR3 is TGTGCCAGCAAGGTGGCGGGAGGGCCGGGAGAGACCCAGTACTTC.